This T cell receptor (beta chain) was identified during a study of glioma-infiltrating T cells. Study results and limitations: Only very few CDR3 sequences appeared in both tissue and blood. Gliomas, especially low-grade, showed above-expected tissue-blood divergence; non-neoplastic patients showed below.

Amplification of TCR alpha and beta CDR3 regions from RNA used iRepertoire nested multiplex PCR. For one-step reverse transcription and amplification, about 85-400 ng of tissue mRNA or PBMC total RNA was used. TCRdb processed the multiplex PCR reads anew with MiXCR; each CDR3 protein has one entry. The table lists 95,000 to 110,000 distinct CDR3 sequences, about 30% of them singletons. Worth noting for this clonotype: The target antigen is unknown. This may be a read error: a much more frequent sequence differs by one nucleotide.

The CDR3 totals 15 residues. Germline V gives CDR1 MNHNS, CDR2 SASEGT. The V call is TRBV6-1, the J call TRBJ2-7; TRBD2 agrees at 14 bases. The TCR sequence derives from a human donor with low-grade glioma or glioblastoma, undergoing nonglioma brain surgery, or in good health (not recorded which). Sequenced: glioma tissue, nonneoplastic brain tissue, or PBMCs (not recorded which). Here the CDR3 reads CASSPGLAGAREQCF. The CDR3, as DNA: TGTGCCAGCAGCCCGGGACTAGCGGGGGCGAGGGAGCAGTGCTTC.